The 11 T cell receptor beta chains presented below share a single source sample, sequenced in a study of blood T cell repertoires in COVID-19. Some clones are missing from TCRdb's copy, which holds only in-frame ones; the method was immunoSEQ multiplex PCR. The table includes under 20,000 clones, approximately 80% detected once. Sequences were obtained from peripheral blood. These receptors all stem from a man aged 65 to 85 with COVID-19, enrolled during active disease.

The chain uses TRBV30 and TRBJ2-1; D is undetermined. In germline, CDR1 is GTSNPN, CDR2 SVGIG (reference sequence). Deletions cut 2 bases from V and 8 bases from J, with 16 bases between. This CDR3 spans 14 amino acids. The CDR3: CAWSFPPSMDEQFF. The CDR3 DNA is TGTGCCTGGAGTTTCCCCCCTAGTATGGATGAGCAGTTCTTC.

In this sample, this clone turned up a few times. The CDR3 DNA reads as TGCGCCAGCAGTGTTCAAGGACTAGCGGGAGGAGGTAATGAGCAGTTCTTC. Its translation: CASSVQGLAGGGNEQFF. V usage is TRBV10-1 and J usage is TRBJ2-1; 14 nucleotides line up with TRBD2. This CDR3 spans 17 amino acids. Germline V gene sequence: CDR1 WNHNN, CDR2 SYGVQD (reference sequence). Trimming at V came to 4 bases and at J to 7 bases, leaving 9 bases not matched to a gene.

V and J are TRBV5-6 and TRBJ1-6; TRBD1 might be the D (6 bases). Between the trimmed V and J ends, which lost 1 base and 11 bases, there was a span of 13 bases. The CDR3 contains 14 residues. Germline CDR1 is SGHDT and CDR2 is YYEEEE. DNA of the CDR3: TGTGCCAGCAGCTTGAACCAGGGGATCGCACCCCTCCACTTT. It is translated as CASSLNQGIAPLHF.

The chain couples TRBV2 to TRBJ1-5; D might be TRBD1 (5 bases). This CDR3 is 13 amino acids long. The germline CDR1 and CDR2 sequences are SNHLY and FYNNEI. Trimming pared 7 bases from V and 4 bases from J, leaving 11 bases between. The CDR3 protein is CASTGTDNQPQHF. The CDR3 coding sequence is TGTGCCAGCACCGGGACTGATAATCAGCCCCAGCATTTT.

The chain joins TRBV27 to TRBJ2-2, with D possibly being TRBD2 (5 bases). Per the germline V gene, CDR1 is MNHEY and CDR2 is SMNVEV (reference sequence). The CDR3 runs to 15 residues. V was trimmed by 3 bases and J by 4 bases, leaving 12 bases between them. CDR3 in DNA: TGTGCCAGCAGTTTCGAAGGGAGACCCACCGGGGAGCTGTTTTTT. Translated: CASSFEGRPTGELFF.

V usage is TRBV11-3 and J usage is TRBJ2-5; perhaps TRBD1 as D (6 bases). CDR1 is SGHNT and CDR2 is YENEEA in the germline V gene. V was pared by 5 bases and J by 4 bases, with 11 bases between. This CDR3 spans 13 amino acids. CDR3 sequence (DNA): TGTGCCAGCAGCATAGGACAGTCAGAGACCCAGTACTTC. Translating gives CASSIGQSETQYF.

This clone was picked up a small number of times. V usage is TRBV28 and J usage is TRBJ1-4; 9 nucleotides align to TRBD1. Germline V lookup: CDR1 MDHEN, CDR2 SYDVKM. The CDR3 totals 14 residues. Losses at the gene ends were 5 bases for V and 7 bases for J; bases not matched to a gene: 5. DNA for the CDR3: TGTGCCAGCAGTGGGGACAGGGTGGGTGAAAAACTGTTTTTT. Amino acid sequence: CASSGDRVGEKLFF.

This sequence joins TRBV29-1 and TRBJ1-6, with D possibly matching TRBD1 (5 bases). Germline V gives CDR1 SQVTM, CDR2 ANQGSEA. The V gene lost 7 bases and the J gene lost 17 bases, with 21 bases spanning the gap. The CDR3 covers 12 residues. In nucleotides, the CDR3 is TGCAGCGCCGTAACCCTGGCAGGGATAATCCACTTT. Protein sequence: CSAVTLAGIIHF.

This chain uses TRBV11-2 with TRBJ1-6, with D tentatively TRBD1 (6 bases). CDR3 length equals 14 residues. The germline V and J ends were trimmed by 5 bases and 10 bases, with 15 bases remaining between them. CDR1 and CDR2 from the germline V gene are SGHAT and FQNNGV. Written as DNA, the CDR3 is TGTGCCAGCAGCCCACACAGGGTTGTCTCACCCCTCCACTTT. It codes for CASSPHRVVSPLHF.

J is TRBJ2-2 and V is TRBV11-1; 7 bases agree with TRBD2. Germline trimming cut 11 bases from V and 2 bases from J; bases unmatched to any gene: 2. There are 12 residues in the CDR3. Germline V gene sequence: CDR1 SGHAT, CDR2 FQDESV (reference sequence). Written as DNA, the CDR3 is TGTGCCGGGGGGGGAAACACCGGGGAGCTGTTTTTT. This gives the protein CAGGGNTGELFF.

The chain joins TRBV19 to TRBJ2-2, with D maybe TRBD1 (5 bases). Germline V CDR1 and CDR2: LNHDA, SQIVND (reference sequence). The CDR3 consists of 14 residues. V was shortened by 11 bases and J by 4 bases, with 17 bases between the two germline ends. The CDR3 reads CASKQGLSTGELFF. As DNA, the CDR3 is TGTGCCTCTAAGCAGGGATTAAGCACCGGGGAGCTGTTTTTT.